This T cell receptor beta chain was recorded in a study of control samples from healthy donors and cancer patients. CDR3 size: 14 residues. Germline V CDR1 and CDR2: SNHLY, FYNNEI. Deletions cut 1 base from V and 1 base from J, with 7 bases between. Profiling relied on immunoSEQ multiplex PCR, and the TCRdb table lists in-frame clones only, not all of them. This table holds fewer than 85,000 clones, around 93% found once. Sequencing used blood. The sequence derives from a woman aged 25 to 39 in good health. V usage is TRBV2 and J usage is TRBJ1-1; D gene unclear. CDR3 nucleotide sequence: TGTGCCAGCAGTGAAGGGGCAACGAACACTGAAGCTTTCTTT. Translation: CASSEGATNTEAFF.